This T cell receptor beta chain appears in the sequencing data of a study of blood T cell repertoires in COVID-19. On the study more broadly: From T cells, B-cell-depleted T cells, or PBMCs came the material, which was cDNA or gDNA.

In the authors' workflow: Using reference gene primer amplification, nucleated cell counts were estimated. Libraries were prepared by immunoSEQ multiplex PCR; TCRdb keeps only in-frame clonotypes and omits some of them. The V and J calls and clone size were taken over from that table, and D and trimming were inferred from the DNA. The table has around 200,000 clones, approximately 92% seen once. Across about 22 US areas, participants ranged in age from roughly 18 to 95 years. Participants had their cohort set by participant-reported clinical history. The CDR3 extends over 15 amino acids. Germline V lookup: CDR1 SGDLS, CDR2 YYNGEE. After removal of 3 bases from V and 8 bases from J, the junction contained 10 bases not matched to a gene.

This sequence originates from a woman aged 40 to 50 with acute COVID-19. Sequencing input: PBMCs or T cells enriched from blood (not recorded which). The chain carries TRBV9 and TRBJ1-4; 7 positions agree with TRBD1. CDR3 loop: CASSAGDRVLEKLFF. In DNA form, the CDR3 reads TGTGCCAGCAGCGCAGGAGACAGGGTGTTGGAAAAACTGTTTTTT.